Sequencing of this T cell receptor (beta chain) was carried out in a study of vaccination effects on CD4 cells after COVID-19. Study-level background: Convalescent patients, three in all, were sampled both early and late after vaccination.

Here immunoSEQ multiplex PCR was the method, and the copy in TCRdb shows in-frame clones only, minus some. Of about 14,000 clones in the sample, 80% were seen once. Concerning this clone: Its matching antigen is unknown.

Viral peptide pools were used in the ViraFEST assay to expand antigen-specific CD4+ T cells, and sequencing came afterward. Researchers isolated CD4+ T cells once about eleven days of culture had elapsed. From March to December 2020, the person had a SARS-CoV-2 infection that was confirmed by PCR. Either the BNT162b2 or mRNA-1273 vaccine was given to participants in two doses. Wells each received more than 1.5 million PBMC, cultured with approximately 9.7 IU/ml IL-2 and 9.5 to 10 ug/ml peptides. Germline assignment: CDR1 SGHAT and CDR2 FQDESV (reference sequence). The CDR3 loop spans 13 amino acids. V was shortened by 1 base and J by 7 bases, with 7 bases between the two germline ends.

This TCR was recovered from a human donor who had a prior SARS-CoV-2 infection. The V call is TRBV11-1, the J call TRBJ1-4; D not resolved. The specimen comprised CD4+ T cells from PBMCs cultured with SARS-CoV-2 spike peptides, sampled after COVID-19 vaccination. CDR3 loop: CASSLDLSEKLFF. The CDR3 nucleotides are TGTGCCAGCAGCTTAGATCTCAGTGAAAAACTGTTTTTT.